This T cell receptor beta chain was profiled in a study of blood T cell repertoires in COVID-19. The germline gives CDR1 SGHRS, CDR2 YFSETQ. The CDR3 totals 15 residues. Trimming removed 4 bases at V and 5 bases at J, with 16 bases between. The table came from immunoSEQ multiplex PCR; TCRdb's copy has only in-frame clones and leaves some out. The sample yields 26,000 or so clones, roughly 87% seen once. The chain combines TRBV5-1 with TRBJ2-1, with D unclear. This receptor was identified in a human donor in a cohort sampled during active COVID-19. The donor label of this sample is uncertain. The specimen was peripheral blood. For the CDR3, the DNA is TGCGCCAGCAGCCGAGACGGAACGACACACAATGAGCAGTTCTTC. Residues: CASSRDGTTHNEQFF.